This paragraph reports one T cell receptor (beta chain). What it binds is not known. The CDR3 sequence is 15 residues long. Germline lookup yields CDR1 MGHRA and CDR2 YSYEKL. Trimming cost V 1 base and J 5 bases, with 11 bases left between them. These data come from a study of cytomegalovirus exposure and HLA in healthy donors. Study conclusions and caveats: The study put around 180 TCR beta chains on its list as cytomegalovirus-associated. Most CMV-associated TCR beta chains appeared HLA-restricted in a later analysis. In vitro, three CMV-associated chains proved specific for CMV antigens. Relative to equally common others, HLA-associated TCR beta chains showed greater clonal expansion in a later analysis.

PCR was performed using 60 Vbeta and 13 Jbeta primers. Generated by immunoSEQ multiplex PCR, the TCRdb table keeps only in-frame clones and is missing some. This sample's table has 75,000 to 80,000 clones. The chain couples TRBV4-1 to TRBJ2-2; unclear D gene. Material for sequencing was PBMCs. The TCR sequence derives from a man in his late teens or twenties in good health and CMV-seropositive. This CDR3 reads CASSQVEWATGELFF. The DNA for the CDR3 is TGCGCCAGCAGCCAAGTCGAGTGGGCAACCGGGGAGCTGTTTTTT.